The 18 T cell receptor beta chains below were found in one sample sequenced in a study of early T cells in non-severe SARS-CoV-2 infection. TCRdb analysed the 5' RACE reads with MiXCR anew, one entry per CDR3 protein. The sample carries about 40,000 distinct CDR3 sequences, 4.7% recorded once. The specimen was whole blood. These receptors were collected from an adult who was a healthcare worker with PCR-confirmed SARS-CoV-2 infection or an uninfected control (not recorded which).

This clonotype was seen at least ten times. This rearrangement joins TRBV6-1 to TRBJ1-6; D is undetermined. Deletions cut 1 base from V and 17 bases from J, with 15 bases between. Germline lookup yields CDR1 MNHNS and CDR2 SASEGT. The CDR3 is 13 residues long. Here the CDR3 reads CASSEGHSAPIHF. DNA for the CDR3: TGTGCCAGCAGTGAAGGACACTCTGCGCCGATCCACTTT.

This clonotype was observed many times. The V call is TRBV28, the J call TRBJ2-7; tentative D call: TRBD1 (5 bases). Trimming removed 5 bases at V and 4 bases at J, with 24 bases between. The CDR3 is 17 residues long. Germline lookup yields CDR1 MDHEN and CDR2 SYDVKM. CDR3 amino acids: CASSTRQQTALLYEQYF. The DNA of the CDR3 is TGTGCCAGCAGTACAAGACAGCAAACCGCCCTATTATACGAGCAGTACTTC.

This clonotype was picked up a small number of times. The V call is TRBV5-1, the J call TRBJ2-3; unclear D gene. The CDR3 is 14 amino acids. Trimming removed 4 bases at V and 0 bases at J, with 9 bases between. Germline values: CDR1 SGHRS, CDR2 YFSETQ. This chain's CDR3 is CASSRPDSTDTQYF. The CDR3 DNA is TGCGCCAGCAGCCGGCCGGACAGCACAGATACGCAGTATTTT.

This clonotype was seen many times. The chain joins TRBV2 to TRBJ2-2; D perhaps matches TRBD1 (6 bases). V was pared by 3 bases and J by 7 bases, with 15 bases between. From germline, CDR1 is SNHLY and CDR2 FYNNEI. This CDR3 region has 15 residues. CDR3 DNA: TGTGCCAGCAGTGAGGGGAACAGGGTAATCGGGGAGCTGTTTTTT. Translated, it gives CASSEGNRVIGELFF.

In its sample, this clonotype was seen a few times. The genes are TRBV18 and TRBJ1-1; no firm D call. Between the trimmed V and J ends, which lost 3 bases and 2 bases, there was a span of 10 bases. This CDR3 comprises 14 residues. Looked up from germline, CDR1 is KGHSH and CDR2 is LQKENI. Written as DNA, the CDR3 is TGTGCCAGCTCACCCTTCGGTAGCAACACTGAAGCTTTCTTT. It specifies CASSPFGSNTEAFF.

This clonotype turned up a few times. In DNA, the CDR3 is TGCAGTGCTGGTCAGGTAGCGGGAGAGACCCAGTACTTC. Encoded protein: CSAGQVAGETQYF. V usage is TRBV20-1 and J usage is TRBJ2-5, with 7 bases lining up with TRBD2. With 5 bases clipped from V and 4 bases from J, the junction kept 7 bases outside the gene matches. The CDR3 consists of 13 residues. The V gene's germline CDR1 is DFQATT and CDR2 SNEGSKA (reference sequence).

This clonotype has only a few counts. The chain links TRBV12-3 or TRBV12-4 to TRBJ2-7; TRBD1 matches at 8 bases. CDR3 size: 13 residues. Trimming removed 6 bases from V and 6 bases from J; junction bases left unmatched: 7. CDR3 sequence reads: CASRPGQVAEQYF. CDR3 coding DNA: TGTGCCAGCAGGCCGGGACAGGTGGCCGAGCAGTACTTC.

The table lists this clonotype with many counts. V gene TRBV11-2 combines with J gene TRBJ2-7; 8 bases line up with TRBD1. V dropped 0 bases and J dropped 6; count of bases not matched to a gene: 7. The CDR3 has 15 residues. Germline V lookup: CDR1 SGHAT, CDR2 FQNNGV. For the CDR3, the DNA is TGTGCCAGCAGCTTAGAGGGCAGGGGGCTTTCCGAGCAGTACTTC. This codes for CASSLEGRGLSEQYF.

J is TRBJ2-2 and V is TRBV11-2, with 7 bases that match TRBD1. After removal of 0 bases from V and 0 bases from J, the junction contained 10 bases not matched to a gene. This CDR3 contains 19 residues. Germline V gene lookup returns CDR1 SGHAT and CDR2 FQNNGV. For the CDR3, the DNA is TGTGCCAGCAGCTTAGATTGGGTCCGGGACAGAACGAACACCGGGGAGCTGTTTTTT. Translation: CASSLDWVRDRTNTGELFF. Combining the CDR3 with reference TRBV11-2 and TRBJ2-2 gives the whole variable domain EAGVAQSPRYKIIEKRQSVAFWCNPISGHATLYWYQQILGQGPKLLIQFQNNGVVDDSQLPKDRFSAERLKGVDSTLKIQPAKLEDSAVYLCASSLDWVRDRTNTGELFFGEGSRLTVL.

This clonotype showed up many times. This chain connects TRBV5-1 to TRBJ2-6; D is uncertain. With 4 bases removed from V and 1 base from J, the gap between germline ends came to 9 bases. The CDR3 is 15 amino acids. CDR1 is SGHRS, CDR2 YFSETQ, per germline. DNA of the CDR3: TGCGCCAGCAGCCTGCTATTATCTGGGGCCAACGTCCTGACTTTC. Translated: CASSLLLSGANVLTF.

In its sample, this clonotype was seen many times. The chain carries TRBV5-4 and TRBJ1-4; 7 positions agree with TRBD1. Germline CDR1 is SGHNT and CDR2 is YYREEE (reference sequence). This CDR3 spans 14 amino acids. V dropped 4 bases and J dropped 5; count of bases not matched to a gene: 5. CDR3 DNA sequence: TGTGCCAGCAGCCCGGGACAGAGCAATGAAAAACTGTTTTTT. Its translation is CASSPGQSNEKLFF.

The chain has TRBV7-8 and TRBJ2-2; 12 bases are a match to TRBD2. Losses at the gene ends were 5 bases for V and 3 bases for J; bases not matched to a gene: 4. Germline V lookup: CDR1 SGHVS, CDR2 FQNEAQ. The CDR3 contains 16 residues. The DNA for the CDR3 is TGTGCCAGCAGCGAGGGACTAGCGGGTTACACCGGGGAGCTGTTTTTT. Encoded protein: CASSEGLAGYTGELFF. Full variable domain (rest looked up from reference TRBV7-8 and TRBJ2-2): GAGVSQSPRYKVAKRGQDVALRCDPISGHVSLFWYQQALGQGPEFLTYFQNEAQLDKSGLPSDRFFAERPEGSVSTLKIQRTQQEDSAVYLCASSEGLAGYTGELFFGEGSRLTVL.

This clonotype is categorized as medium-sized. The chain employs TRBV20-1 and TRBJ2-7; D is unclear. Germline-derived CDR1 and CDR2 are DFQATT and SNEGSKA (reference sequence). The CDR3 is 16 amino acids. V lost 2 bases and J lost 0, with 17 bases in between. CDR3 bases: TGCAGTGCTAGACCCACCAGGCAGAGGAGCTCCTACGAGCAGTACTTC. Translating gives CSARPTRQRSSYEQYF.

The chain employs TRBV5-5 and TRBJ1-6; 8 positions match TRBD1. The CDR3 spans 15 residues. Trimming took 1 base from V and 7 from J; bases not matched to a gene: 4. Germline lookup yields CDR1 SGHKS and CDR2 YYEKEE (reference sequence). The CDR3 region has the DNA TGTGCCAGCAGCTTGTATCAGGGGGCAAATTCACCCCTCCACTTT. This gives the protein CASSLYQGANSPLHF.

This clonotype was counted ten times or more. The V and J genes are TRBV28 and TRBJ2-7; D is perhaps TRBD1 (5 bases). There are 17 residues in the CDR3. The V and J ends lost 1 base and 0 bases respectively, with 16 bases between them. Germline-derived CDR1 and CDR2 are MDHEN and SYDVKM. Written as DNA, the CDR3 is TGTGCCAGCAGTTTATTATACCTCAGGGAAAGCTCCTACGAGCAGTACTTC. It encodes CASSLLYLRESSYEQYF.

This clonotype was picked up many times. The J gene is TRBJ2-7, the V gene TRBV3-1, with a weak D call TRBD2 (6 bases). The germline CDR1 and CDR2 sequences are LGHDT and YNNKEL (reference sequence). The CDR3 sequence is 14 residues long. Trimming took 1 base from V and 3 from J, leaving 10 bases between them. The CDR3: CASSQGLEVYEQYF. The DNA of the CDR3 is TGTGCCAGCAGCCAAGGACTAGAGGTCTACGAGCAGTACTTC.

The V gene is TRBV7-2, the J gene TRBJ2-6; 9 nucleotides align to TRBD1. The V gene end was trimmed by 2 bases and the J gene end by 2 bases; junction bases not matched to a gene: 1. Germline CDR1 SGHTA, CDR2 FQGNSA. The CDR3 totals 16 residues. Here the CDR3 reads CASSLRQGAGANVLTF. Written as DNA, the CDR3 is TGTGCCAGCAGCTTAAGACAGGGGGCTGGGGCCAACGTCCTGACTTTC.

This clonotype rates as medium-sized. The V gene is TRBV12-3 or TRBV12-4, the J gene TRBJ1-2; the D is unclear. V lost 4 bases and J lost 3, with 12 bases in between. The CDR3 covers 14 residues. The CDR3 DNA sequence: TGTGCCAGCAGTTCCCGCGACAAGCACTATGGCTACACCTTC. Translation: CASSSRDKHYGYTF.